This TCR beta chain was obtained from a study of cytomegalovirus exposure and HLA in healthy donors. Study-wide context: Unique TCRs from HLA-typed donors, 75 million to 100 million of them, were held in an early data release. Approximately 81% of roughly 400 genotyped donors fell in the Caucasian-associated ancestry cluster.

A word on this clone: Its specificity is unknown.

The ends lost 0 bases at V and 4 bases at J; junction bases unmatched: 2. The V gene's germline CDR1 is SGHRS and CDR2 YFSETQ. The CDR3 extends over 14 amino acids. The PCR had 60 Vbeta and 13 Jbeta primers. Assay used: immunoSEQ multiplex PCR; TCRdb lists only in-frame clones, some missing. The sample has 210,000 or so clones, roughly 84% seen once. General study results and limits: A later analysis revealed that TCR association rates differed between HLA loci, peaking at DRB1 and bottoming out at HLA-C.

Sequenced sample: PBMCs. The chain has TRBV5-1 and TRBJ2-3; 7 nucleotides match TRBD1. This TCR came from a human donor in good health. The CDR3 reads CASSLGGTADTQYF. The DNA of the CDR3 is TGCGCCAGCAGCTTGGGTGGGACAGCAGATACGCAGTATTTT.